The T cell receptor beta chain under discussion was sequenced for a study of blood T cell repertoires in COVID-19. On the study more broadly: Specimens from acute and convalescent COVID-19 originated in the United States, Italy and Spain.

In the study's own analysis: Reference gene primer amplification yielded estimated nucleated cell counts. Method: immunoSEQ multiplex PCR; TCRdb's copy keeps in-frame clones and lacks some. The V and J calls and clone size were taken over from that table, and D and trimming were inferred from the DNA. The table shows over 150,000 clones, with roughly 87% occurring only once. This receptor was identified in a woman aged 55-69 years who had recovered from COVID-19. The sample was peripheral blood.

The CDR3 region has the DNA TGTGCCAGCAGCTTAGATTGGACAGCAACTAATGAAAAACTGTTTTTT. Translated: CASSLDWTATNEKLFF. The chain joins TRBV7-9 to TRBJ1-4; perhaps TRBD1 as D (6 bases). The germline V gene has CDR1 SEHNR and CDR2 FQNEAQ (reference sequence). V lost 1 base and J 0 bases, leaving 9 bases between the germline ends. The length of the CDR3 is 16 residues.